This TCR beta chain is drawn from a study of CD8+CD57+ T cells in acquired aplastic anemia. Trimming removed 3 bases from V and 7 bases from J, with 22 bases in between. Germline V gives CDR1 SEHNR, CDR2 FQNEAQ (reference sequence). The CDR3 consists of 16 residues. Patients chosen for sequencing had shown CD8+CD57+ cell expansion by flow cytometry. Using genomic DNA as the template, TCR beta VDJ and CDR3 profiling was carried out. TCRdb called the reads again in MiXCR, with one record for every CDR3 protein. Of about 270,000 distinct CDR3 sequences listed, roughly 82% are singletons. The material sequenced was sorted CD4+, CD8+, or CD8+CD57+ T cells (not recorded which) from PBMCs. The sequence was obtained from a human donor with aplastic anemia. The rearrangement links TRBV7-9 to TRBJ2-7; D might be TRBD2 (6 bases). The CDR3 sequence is CASSFPGKGRRDEQYV. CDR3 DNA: TGTGCCAGCAGCTTTCCAGGAAAGGGGAGGCGCGATGAGCAGTACGTC.